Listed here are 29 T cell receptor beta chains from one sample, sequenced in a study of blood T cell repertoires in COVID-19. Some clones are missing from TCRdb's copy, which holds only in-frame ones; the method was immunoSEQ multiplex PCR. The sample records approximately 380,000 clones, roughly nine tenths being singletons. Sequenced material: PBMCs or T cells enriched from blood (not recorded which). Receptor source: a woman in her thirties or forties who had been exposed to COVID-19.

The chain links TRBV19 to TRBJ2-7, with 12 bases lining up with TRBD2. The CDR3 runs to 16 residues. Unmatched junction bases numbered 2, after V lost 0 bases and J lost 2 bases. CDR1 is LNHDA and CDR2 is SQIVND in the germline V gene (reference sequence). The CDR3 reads CASSIDLAGGTYEQYF. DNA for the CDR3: TGTGCCAGTAGTATAGATCTAGCGGGGGGGACCTACGAGCAGTACTTC.

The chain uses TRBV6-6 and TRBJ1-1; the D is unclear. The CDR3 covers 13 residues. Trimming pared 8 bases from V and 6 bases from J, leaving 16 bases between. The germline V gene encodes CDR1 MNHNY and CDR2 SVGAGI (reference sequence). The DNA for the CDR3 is TGTGCCAGCTCCACACGTCGGGATTCTGAAGCTTTCTTT. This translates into CASSTRRDSEAFF.

CDR3 region: CASARGAGGNTIYF. CDR3 nucleotide sequence: TGTGCCAGCGCGCGGGGTGCTGGCGGAAACACCATATATTTT. The chain has TRBV27 and TRBJ1-3, with D hard to call. This CDR3 comprises 14 residues. V was pared by 8 bases and J by 4 bases, with 15 bases between. Germline V gene sequence: CDR1 MNHEY, CDR2 SMNVEV (reference sequence).

The CDR3 here is CASDGANTEAFF. DNA for the CDR3: TGTGCCAGCGACGGAGCGAACACTGAAGCTTTCTTT. The chain joins TRBV3-1 (or the pseudogene TRBV3-2) to TRBJ1-1; D is unresolved. CDR1 is LGHDT, CDR2 YNNKEL, per germline (reference sequence). The CDR3 sequence is 12 residues long. Trimming took off 8 bases at V and 1 base at J, with 8 bases between the two ends.

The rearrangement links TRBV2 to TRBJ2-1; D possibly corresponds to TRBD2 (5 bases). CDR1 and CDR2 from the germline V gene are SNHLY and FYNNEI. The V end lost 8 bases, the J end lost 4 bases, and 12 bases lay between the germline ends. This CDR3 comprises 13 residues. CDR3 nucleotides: TGTGCCAGCGTGAGGGTAGGGTACAATGAGCAGTTCTTC. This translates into CASVRVGYNEQFF. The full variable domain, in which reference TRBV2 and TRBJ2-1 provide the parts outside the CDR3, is EPEVTQTPSHQVTQMGQEVILRCVPISNHLYFYWYRQILGQKVEFLVSFYNNEISEKSEIFDDQFSVERPDGSNFTLKIRSTKLEDSAMYFCASVRVGYNEQFFGPGTRLTVL.

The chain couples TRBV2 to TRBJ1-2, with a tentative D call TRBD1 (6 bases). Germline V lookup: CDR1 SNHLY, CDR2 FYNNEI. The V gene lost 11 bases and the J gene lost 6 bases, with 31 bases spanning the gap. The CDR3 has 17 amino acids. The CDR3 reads CACYGRTGTPVGHGYTF. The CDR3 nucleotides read TGTGCCTGCTATGGACGGACCGGGACACCGGTCGGGCATGGCTACACCTTC.

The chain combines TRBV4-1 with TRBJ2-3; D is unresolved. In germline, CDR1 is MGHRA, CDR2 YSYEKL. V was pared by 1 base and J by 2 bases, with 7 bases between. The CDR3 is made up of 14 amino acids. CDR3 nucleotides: TGCGCCAGCAGCCAAGGTGCGCCCACAGATACGCAGTATTTT. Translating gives CASSQGAPTDTQYF.

This chain's CDR3 is CASSLEAGNYGYTF. In nucleotides, the CDR3 is TGTGCCAGCAGCTTAGAGGCAGGGAACTATGGCTACACCTTC. The chain has TRBV7-2 and TRBJ1-2; a weak D match, TRBD1 (5 bases). V was trimmed by 1 base and J by 2 bases, leaving 8 bases between them. CDR3 size: 14 residues. CDR1 is SGHTA and CDR2 is FQGNSA in the germline V gene.

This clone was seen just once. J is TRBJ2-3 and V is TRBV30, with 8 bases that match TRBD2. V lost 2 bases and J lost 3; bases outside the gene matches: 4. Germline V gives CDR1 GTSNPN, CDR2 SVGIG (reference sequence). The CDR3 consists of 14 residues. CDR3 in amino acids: CAWSSGGQTDTQYF. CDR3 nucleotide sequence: TGTGCCTGGAGTTCGGGGGGGCAGACAGATACGCAGTATTTT.

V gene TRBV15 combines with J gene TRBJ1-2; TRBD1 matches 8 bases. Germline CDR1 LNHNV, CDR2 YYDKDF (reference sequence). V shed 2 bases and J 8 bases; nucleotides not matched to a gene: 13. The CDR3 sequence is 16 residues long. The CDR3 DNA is TGTGCCACCAGCAGACGACAGGGGTCAAGTATCCAGGGCTACACCTTC. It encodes CATSRRQGSSIQGYTF.

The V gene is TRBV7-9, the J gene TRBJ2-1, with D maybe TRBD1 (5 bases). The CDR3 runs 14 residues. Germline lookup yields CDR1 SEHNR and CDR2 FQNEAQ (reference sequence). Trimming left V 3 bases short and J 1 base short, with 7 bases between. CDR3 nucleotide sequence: TGTGCCAGCAGCTTGACAGCGTCCTACAATGAGCAGTTCTTC. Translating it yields CASSLTASYNEQFF. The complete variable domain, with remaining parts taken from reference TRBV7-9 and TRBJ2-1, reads DTGVSQNPRHKITKRGQNVTFRCDPISEHNRLYWYRQTLGQGPEFLTYFQNEAQLEKSRLLSDRFSAERPKGSFSTLEIQRTEQGDSAMYLCASSLTASYNEQFFGPGTRLTVL.

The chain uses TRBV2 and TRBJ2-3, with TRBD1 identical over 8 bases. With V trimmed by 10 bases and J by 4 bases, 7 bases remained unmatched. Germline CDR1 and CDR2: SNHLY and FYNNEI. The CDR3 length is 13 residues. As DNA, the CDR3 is TGTGCCATAGGGACAGGTAGGGCAGATACGCAGTATTTT. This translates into CAIGTGRADTQYF.

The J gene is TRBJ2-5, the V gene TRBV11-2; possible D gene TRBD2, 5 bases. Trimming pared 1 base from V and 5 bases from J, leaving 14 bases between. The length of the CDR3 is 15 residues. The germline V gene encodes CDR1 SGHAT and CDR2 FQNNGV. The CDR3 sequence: CASSLAAVASETQYF. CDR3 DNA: TGTGCCAGCAGCTTAGCAGCGGTAGCCTCGGAGACCCAGTACTTC.

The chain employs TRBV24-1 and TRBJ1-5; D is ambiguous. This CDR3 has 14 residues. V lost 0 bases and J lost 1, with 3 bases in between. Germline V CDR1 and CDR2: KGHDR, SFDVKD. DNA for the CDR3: TGTGCCACCAGTGATTTGCAAAGCAATCAGCCCCAGCATTTT. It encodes CATSDLQSNQPQHF.

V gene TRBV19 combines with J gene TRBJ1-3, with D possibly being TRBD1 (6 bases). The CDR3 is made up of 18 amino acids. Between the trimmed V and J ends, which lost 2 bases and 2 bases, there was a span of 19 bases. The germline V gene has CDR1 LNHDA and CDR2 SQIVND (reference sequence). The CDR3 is CASSIQGSQASAGNTIYF. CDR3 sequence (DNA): TGTGCCAGTAGTATACAGGGGAGCCAGGCTTCGGCTGGAAACACCATATATTTT.

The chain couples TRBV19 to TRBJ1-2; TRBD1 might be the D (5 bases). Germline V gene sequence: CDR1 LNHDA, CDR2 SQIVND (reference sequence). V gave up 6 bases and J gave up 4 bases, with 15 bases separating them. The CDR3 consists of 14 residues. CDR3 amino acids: CASRHGGGGYGYTF. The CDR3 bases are TGTGCCAGTAGACACGGGGGAGGTGGCTATGGCTACACCTTC.

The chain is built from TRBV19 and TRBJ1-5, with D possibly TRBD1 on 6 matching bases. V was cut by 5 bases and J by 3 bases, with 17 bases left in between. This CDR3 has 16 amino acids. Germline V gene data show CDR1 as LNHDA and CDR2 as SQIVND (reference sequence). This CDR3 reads CASSQSRGGNNQPQHF. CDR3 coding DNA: TGTGCCAGTAGTCAGTCCAGGGGTGGAAACAATCAGCCCCAGCATTTT.

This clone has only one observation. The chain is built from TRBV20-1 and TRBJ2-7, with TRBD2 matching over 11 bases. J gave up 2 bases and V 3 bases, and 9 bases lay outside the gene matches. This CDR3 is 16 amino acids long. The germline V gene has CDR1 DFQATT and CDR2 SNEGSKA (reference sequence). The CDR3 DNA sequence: TGCAGTGCTAGTCGCGCTAGCGGGGGGCCAACCTACGAGCAGTACTTC. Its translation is CSASRASGGPTYEQYF.

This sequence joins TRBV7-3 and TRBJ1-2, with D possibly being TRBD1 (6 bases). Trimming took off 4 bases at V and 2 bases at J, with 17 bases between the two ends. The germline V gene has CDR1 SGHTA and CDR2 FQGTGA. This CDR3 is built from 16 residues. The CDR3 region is CASSSQSTGVNYGYTF. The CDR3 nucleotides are TGTGCCAGCAGCTCCCAATCGACAGGTGTGAACTATGGCTACACCTTC.

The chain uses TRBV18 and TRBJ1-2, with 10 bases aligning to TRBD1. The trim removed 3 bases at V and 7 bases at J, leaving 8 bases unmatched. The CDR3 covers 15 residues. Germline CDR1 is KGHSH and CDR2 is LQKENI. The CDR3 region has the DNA TGTGCCAGCTCACCGATCGGGACAGGGGAAAGTGGCTACACCTTC. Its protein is CASSPIGTGESGYTF.

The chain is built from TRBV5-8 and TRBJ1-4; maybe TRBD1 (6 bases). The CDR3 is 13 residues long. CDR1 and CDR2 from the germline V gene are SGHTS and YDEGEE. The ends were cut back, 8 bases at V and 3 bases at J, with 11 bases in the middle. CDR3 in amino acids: CASLQGSNEKLFF. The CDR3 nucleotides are TGTGCCAGTTTACAGGGTTCTAATGAAAAACTGTTTTTT.

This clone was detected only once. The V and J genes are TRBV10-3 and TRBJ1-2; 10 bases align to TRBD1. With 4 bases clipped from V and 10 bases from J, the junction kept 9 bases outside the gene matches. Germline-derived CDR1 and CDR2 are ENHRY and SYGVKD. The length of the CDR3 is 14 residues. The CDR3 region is CAISVTGQGRDYTF. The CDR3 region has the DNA TGTGCCATCAGTGTGACGGGACAGGGGCGAGACTACACCTTC.

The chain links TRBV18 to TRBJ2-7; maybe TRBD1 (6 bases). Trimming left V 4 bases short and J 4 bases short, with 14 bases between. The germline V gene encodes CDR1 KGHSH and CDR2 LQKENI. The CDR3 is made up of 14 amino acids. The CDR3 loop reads CASSQRQASYEQYF. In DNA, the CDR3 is TGTGCCAGCTCACAAAGACAGGCCTCATACGAGCAGTACTTC.

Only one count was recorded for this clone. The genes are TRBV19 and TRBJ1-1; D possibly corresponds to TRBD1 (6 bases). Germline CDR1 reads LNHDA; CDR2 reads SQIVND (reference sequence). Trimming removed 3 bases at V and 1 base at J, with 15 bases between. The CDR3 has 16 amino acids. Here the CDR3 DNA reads TGTGCCAGTAGTATTCGCGGACAGATTGGGAACACTGAAGCTTTCTTT. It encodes CASSIRGQIGNTEAFF. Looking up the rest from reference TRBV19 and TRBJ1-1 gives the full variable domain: DGGITQSPKYLFRKEGQNVTLSCEQNLNHDAMYWYRQDPGQGLRLIYYSQIVNDFQKGDIAEGYSVSREKKESFPLTVTSAQKNPTAFYLCASSIRGQIGNTEAFFGQGTRLTVV.

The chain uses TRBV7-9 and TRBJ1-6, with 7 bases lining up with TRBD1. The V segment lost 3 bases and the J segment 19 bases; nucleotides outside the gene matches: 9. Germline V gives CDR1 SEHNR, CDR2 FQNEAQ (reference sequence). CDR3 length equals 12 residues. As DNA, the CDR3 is TGTGCCAGCAGCTTTTCTGACAGGGAGACGCACTTT. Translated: CASSFSDRETHF. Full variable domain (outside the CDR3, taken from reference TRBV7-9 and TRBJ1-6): DTGVSQNPRHKITKRGQNVTFRCDPISEHNRLYWYRQTLGQGPEFLTYFQNEAQLEKSRLLSDRFSAERPKGSFSTLEIQRTEQGDSAMYLCASSFSDRETHFGNGTRLTVT.

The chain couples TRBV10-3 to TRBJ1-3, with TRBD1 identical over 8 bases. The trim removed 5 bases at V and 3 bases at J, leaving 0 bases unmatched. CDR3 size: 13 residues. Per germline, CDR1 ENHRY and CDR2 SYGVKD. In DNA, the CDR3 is TGTGCCATCAGTACAGGGGGTGGAAACACCATATATTTT. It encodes CAISTGGGNTIYF.

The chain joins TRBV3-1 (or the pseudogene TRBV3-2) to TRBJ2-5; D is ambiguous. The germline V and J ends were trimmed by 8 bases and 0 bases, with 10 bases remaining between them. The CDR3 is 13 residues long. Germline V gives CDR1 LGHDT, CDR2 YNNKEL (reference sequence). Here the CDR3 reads CASRKEYQETQYF. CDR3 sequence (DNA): TGTGCCAGCCGGAAGGAGTACCAAGAGACCCAGTACTTC.

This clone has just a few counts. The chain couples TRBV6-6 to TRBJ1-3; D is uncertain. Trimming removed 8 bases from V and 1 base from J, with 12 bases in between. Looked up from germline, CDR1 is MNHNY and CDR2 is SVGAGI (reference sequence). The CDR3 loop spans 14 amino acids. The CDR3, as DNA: TGTGCCAGCGGTCGCGAGGGTTCTGGAAACACCATATATTTT. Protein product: CASGREGSGNTIYF.

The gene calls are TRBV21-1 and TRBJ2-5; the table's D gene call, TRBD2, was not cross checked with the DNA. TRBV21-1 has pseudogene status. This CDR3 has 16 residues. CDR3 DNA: TGTGCCACCAGGAGTAGCGGGGGAGGTGTTAGGGAGACCCAGTACTTC. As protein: CATRSSGGGVRETQYF.